The 8 T cell receptor beta chains listed next were all sequenced from one sample in a study of T cell responses to AZD1222 COVID-19 vaccine. Sequenced by immunoSEQ multiplex PCR; TCRdb stores in-frame clones only, minus some. This table has about 94,000 clones, about 88% appearing once. The sequencing used peripheral blood, collected on day 0 of AZD1222 vaccination. The receptors originated from an adult in good health.

The chain is built from TRBV4-2 and TRBJ1-1; TRBD1 might be the D (5 bases). Germline assignment: CDR1 LGHNA and CDR2 YNFKEQ. V was cut by 0 bases and J by 4 bases, with 9 bases left in between. The length of the CDR3 is 14 residues. CDR3 in amino acids: CASSQDIRGTEAFF. The CDR3 DNA reads TGTGCCAGCAGCCAAGATATAAGGGGCACTGAAGCTTTCTTT.

The chain joins TRBV19 to TRBJ2-5; D is uncertain. This CDR3 spans 14 amino acids. With 5 bases removed from V and 4 bases from J, the gap between germline ends came to 14 bases. Germline CDR1 and CDR2: LNHDA and SQIVND (reference sequence). Written as DNA, the CDR3 is TGTGCCAGTAGTCTCCTGACGGAGAGAGAGACCCAGTACTTC. Translating it yields CASSLLTERETQYF.

Only a few counts were recorded for this clone. The chain joins TRBV6-2 or TRBV6-3 to TRBJ2-1; D may match TRBD1 or TRBD2 (6 bases each). Trimming took off 5 bases at V and 5 bases at J, with 19 bases between the two ends. In germline, CDR1 is MNHEY, CDR2 SVGEGT. The CDR3 has 16 residues. The CDR3 DNA sequence: TGTGCCAGCAGTGGGTCTAGGGGGGCCTATGACAATGAGCAGTTCTTC. Encoded protein: CASSGSRGAYDNEQFF.

The chain combines TRBV27 with TRBJ1-4; TRBD1 agrees at 8 bases. CDR3 length equals 14 residues. V lost 2 bases and J lost 7; bases outside the gene matches: 3. The germline gives CDR1 MNHEY, CDR2 SMNVEV (reference sequence). CDR3 in amino acids: CASSLTGGSEKLFF. The CDR3 region has the DNA TGTGCCAGCAGTTTAACAGGGGGGAGTGAAAAACTGTTTTTT.

The chain couples TRBV12-5 to TRBJ2-3; 11 nucleotides match TRBD2. Germline CDR1 reads LGHNT; CDR2 reads FRNRAP. V shed 5 bases, J shed 5 bases, and the junction held 3 bases outside the gene matches. There are 14 residues in the CDR3. The CDR3 loop reads CASGIAGGLDTQYF. The CDR3 nucleotides are TGTGCTAGTGGTATAGCGGGGGGGCTAGATACGCAGTATTTT.

The chain is built from TRBV6-6 and TRBJ1-3; D is unresolved. CDR3 length: 14 residues. CDR1 is MNHNY, CDR2 SVGAGI, per germline (reference sequence). V gave up 4 bases and J gave up 4 bases, with 11 bases separating them. CDR3 coding DNA: TGTGCCAGCAGTTCCGGGGTTTGGGGAAACACCATATATTTT. It encodes CASSSGVWGNTIYF.

There are a few counts of this clone. The rearrangement uses TRBV18 and TRBJ2-5, with a weak D call TRBD2 (5 bases). In germline, CDR1 is KGHSH, CDR2 LQKENI. The CDR3 totals 14 residues. V shed 2 bases and J shed 4 bases, with 11 bases lying between them. The CDR3 DNA reads as TGTGCCAGCTCACCAACGGGGATGGGAGAGACCCAGTACTTC. Translated: CASSPTGMGETQYF.

The V gene is TRBV6-1, the J gene TRBJ2-7; D might be TRBD1 (5 bases). CDR3 length equals 16 residues. Germline assignment: CDR1 MNHNS and CDR2 SASEGT. V was trimmed by 1 base and J by 7 bases, leaving 20 bases between them. Here the CDR3 reads CASSEDVGASGREQYF. For the CDR3, the DNA is TGTGCCAGCAGTGAAGATGTAGGGGCCTCCGGAAGGGAGCAGTACTTC.